The next 20 T cell receptor beta chains were all read from a single sample in a study of T cell responses to AZD1222 COVID-19 vaccine. Clones were read by immunoSEQ multiplex PCR, and TCRdb kept only the in-frame ones, dropping some. The sample shows 110,000 or so clones, 88% of them seen only once. This specimen consisted of peripheral blood, obtained on day 0 of AZD1222 vaccination. These receptors all stem from an adult in good health.

The genes are TRBV5-1 and TRBJ2-5; D is unclear. Trimming shortened V by 0 bases and J by 4 bases, and 10 bases separated the two germline ends. From germline, CDR1 is SGHRS and CDR2 YFSETQ. This CDR3 is 14 amino acids long. The CDR3 is CASSLASLIETQYF. CDR3 nucleotides: TGCGCCAGCAGCTTGGCGTCCCTCATAGAGACCCAGTACTTC. The variable domain in full, completed from reference TRBV5-1 and TRBJ2-5, reads KAGVTQTPRYLIKTRGQQVTLSCSPISGHRSVSWYQQTPGQGLQFLFEYFSETQRNKGNFPGRFSGRQFSNSRSEMNVSTLELGDSALYLCASSLASLIETQYFGPGTRLLVL.

The CDR3 DNA sequence: TGTGCCAGCAGCAAAGAAGGCAGGCCCACAGATACGCAGTATTTT. This codes for CASSKEGRPTDTQYF. The chain recombines TRBV21-1 with TRBJ2-3; the table calls TRBD1, which could not be checked here. TRBV21-1 is recorded as a pseudogene. This CDR3 comprises 15 residues.

The rearrangement joins TRBV6-6 to TRBJ2-6; D is unresolved. Trimming removed 2 bases from V and 4 bases from J, with 12 bases in between. From germline, CDR1 is MNHNY and CDR2 SVGAGI (reference sequence). The CDR3 consists of 16 residues. CDR3 residues: CASSYPKNRGANVLTF. DNA for the CDR3: TGTGCCAGCAGTTACCCGAAGAATAGGGGGGCCAACGTCCTGACTTTC.

The gene calls are TRBV7-9 and TRBJ2-3; D gene ambiguous. The CDR3 sequence is 12 residues long. The germline V gene encodes CDR1 SEHNR and CDR2 FQNEAQ (reference sequence). Trimming removed 4 bases at V and 6 bases at J, with 8 bases between. The CDR3: CASSSLTDTQYF. DNA for the CDR3: TGTGCCAGCAGCTCCCTGACCGATACGCAGTATTTT.

The genes are TRBV7-2 and TRBJ1-2; D gene uncertain. The CDR3 extends over 12 amino acids. Per germline, CDR1 SGHTA and CDR2 FQGNSA. Trimming cost V 4 bases and J 2 bases, with 5 bases left between them. Here the CDR3 DNA reads TGTGCCAGCAGCTGGAACAACTATGGCTACACCTTC. It codes for CASSWNNYGYTF.

This clone appeared a few times. The chain recombines TRBV7-9 with TRBJ2-1; the match to TRBD2 covers 13 bases. V shed 0 bases and J 2 bases; nucleotides not matched to a gene: 4. The CDR3 is made up of 18 amino acids. CDR1 and CDR2 from the germline V gene are SEHNR and FQNEAQ (reference sequence). In DNA, the CDR3 is TGTGCCAGCAGCTTAGCGCGAGGGACTAGCGGGGCCTACAATGAGCAGTTCTTC. It encodes CASSLARGTSGAYNEQFF.

V usage is TRBV18 and J usage is TRBJ1-1; D remains ambiguous. CDR1 is KGHSH and CDR2 is LQKENI in the germline V gene. This CDR3 contains 14 residues. The V and J ends lost 2 bases and 2 bases respectively, with 9 bases between them. The CDR3 sequence: CASSPWAQNTEAFF. The CDR3 DNA reads TGTGCCAGCTCACCATGGGCCCAAAACACTGAAGCTTTCTTT.

V is TRBV11-2 and J is TRBJ2-7; TRBD1 matches at 7 bases. With V trimmed by 7 bases and J by 4 bases, 10 bases remained unmatched. This CDR3 has 14 residues. The germline gives CDR1 SGHAT, CDR2 FQNNGV. In DNA, the CDR3 is TGTGCCAGCACCATGGACAGGATCGGTTACGAGCAGTACTTC. Translating gives CASTMDRIGYEQYF.

CDR3 bases: TGCGCCAGCAGCTTGGACGGGGCGGCCGGGGAGCTGTTTTTT. Translation: CASSLDGAAGELFF. The V and J genes are TRBV5-1 and TRBJ2-2; D may correspond to TRBD1 or TRBD2 (5 bases each). The CDR3 loop spans 14 amino acids. CDR1 is SGHRS, CDR2 YFSETQ, per germline. The V end was cut by 0 bases, the J end by 6 bases, with 9 bases between. The full variable domain, its missing parts supplied by reference TRBV5-1 and TRBJ2-2, is KAGVTQTPRYLIKTRGQQVTLSCSPISGHRSVSWYQQTPGQGLQFLFEYFSETQRNKGNFPGRFSGRQFSNSRSEMNVSTLELGDSALYLCASSLDGAAGELFFGEGSRLTVL.

This chain connects TRBV16 to TRBJ1-5, with D possibly being TRBD1 (5 bases). CDR3 length equals 15 residues. V lost 8 bases and J 2 bases, leaving 16 bases between the germline ends. Looked up from germline, CDR1 is KGHSY and CDR2 is FQNENV. CDR3: CASGHLKSGNQPQHF. In DNA, the CDR3 is TGTGCCAGCGGACACTTGAAAAGTGGCAATCAGCCCCAGCATTTT.

This rearrangement joins TRBV15 to TRBJ2-7; 9 bases agree with TRBD1. The CDR3 has 14 residues. Germline V lookup: CDR1 LNHNV, CDR2 YYDKDF (reference sequence). The J segment lost 6 bases and the V segment lost 4 bases, leaving 7 bases of the junction unmatched. This CDR3 is CATSIPGTGSEQYF. CDR3 nucleotide sequence: TGTGCCACCAGCATACCCGGGACAGGGAGCGAGCAGTACTTC. The full variable domain, in which reference TRBV15 and TRBJ2-7 provide the parts outside the CDR3, is DAMVIQNPRYQVTQFGKPVTLSCSQTLNHNVMYWYQQKSSQAPKLLFHYYDKDFNNEADTPDNFQSRRPNTSFCFLDIRSPGLGDTAMYLCATSIPGTGSEQYFGPGTRLTVT.

The rearrangement links TRBV28 to TRBJ2-5; D not certain. Trimming took 5 bases from V and 2 from J, leaving 3 bases between them. The germline V gene encodes CDR1 MDHEN and CDR2 SYDVKM. The CDR3 is made up of 11 amino acids. CDR3 sequence reads: CASSKQETQYF. CDR3 nucleotide sequence: TGTGCCAGCAGTAAGCAAGAGACCCAGTACTTC. Looking up the rest from reference TRBV28 and TRBJ2-5 gives the full variable domain: DVKVTQSSRYLVKRTGEKVFLECVQDMDHENMFWYRQDPGLGLRLIYFSYDVKMKEKGDIPEGYSVSREKKERFSLILESASTNQTSMYLCASSKQETQYFGPGTRLLVL.

V usage is TRBV10-3 and J usage is TRBJ1-1; 7 nucleotides agree with TRBD1. The CDR3 is 14 amino acids. Trimming cost V 6 bases and J 4 bases; bases outside gene matches: 8. In germline, CDR1 is ENHRY, CDR2 SYGVKD. This CDR3 is CAIRGGTRSTEAFF. The CDR3 DNA is TGTGCCATCAGAGGGGGCACCCGGAGCACTGAAGCTTTCTTT.

The chain links TRBV6-4 to TRBJ2-6, with 11 bases identical to TRBD2. The CDR3 spans 19 residues. CDR1 is MRHNA and CDR2 is SNTAGT in the germline V gene. V was clipped by 3 bases and J by 0 bases; unmatched bases: 7. CDR3 coding DNA: TGTGCCAGCAGTGATTTAGGACTAGCGGGTAGCTCTGGGGCCAACGTCCTGACTTTC. It is translated as CASSDLGLAGSSGANVLTF.

The rearrangement uses TRBV18 and TRBJ2-5; 13 bases are a match to TRBD2. Germline V gives CDR1 KGHSH, CDR2 LQKENI. V lost 3 bases and J lost 5; bases outside the gene matches: 6. The CDR3 is 16 amino acids. CDR3 DNA: TGTGCCAGCTCACCCCGACTAGCGGGAGGATCGGAGACCCAGTACTTC. It specifies CASSPRLAGGSETQYF.

The chain uses TRBV11-2 and TRBJ2-1; 10 positions match TRBD1. The CDR3 loop spans 14 amino acids. Trimming removed 9 bases from V and 7 bases from J; junction bases left unmatched: 9. Germline loops: CDR1 SGHAT, CDR2 FQNNGV. The CDR3 nucleotides read TGTGCCAGTGGTTCCGGGACAGGGGTTAATGAGCAGTTCTTC. Amino acids: CASGSGTGVNEQFF.

This chain links TRBV30 with TRBJ1-4, with a possible D match to TRBD1 (6 bases). This CDR3 region has 15 residues. The germline gives CDR1 GTSNPN, CDR2 SVGIG (reference sequence). V gave up 1 base and J gave up 7 bases, with 16 bases separating them. CDR3 nucleotides: TGTGCCTGGAGTGACGCCAGGGGCTCGGGTGAAAAACTGTTTTTT. Protein product: CAWSDARGSGEKLFF.

The chain links TRBV5-4 to TRBJ2-3; 10 bases line up with TRBD2. The V gene end was trimmed by 0 bases and the J gene end by 3 bases; junction bases not matched to a gene: 4. CDR1 and CDR2 from the germline V gene are SGHNT and YYREEE (reference sequence). The CDR3 covers 16 residues. CDR3 protein: CASSLGLLAGTDTQYF. The CDR3, as DNA: TGTGCCAGCAGCTTGGGGCTACTAGCGGGGACAGATACGCAGTATTTT.

The chain joins TRBV12-3 or TRBV12-4 to TRBJ1-1; TRBD1 might be the D (6 bases). The length of the CDR3 is 12 residues. V was clipped by 6 bases and J by 4 bases, with 9 bases between them. CDR3 in amino acids: CASSRGPTEAFF. The CDR3 DNA reads as TGTGCCAGCAGCAGGGGTCCCACTGAAGCTTTCTTT.

This rearrangement joins TRBV6-2 or TRBV6-3 to TRBJ1-4; D may be TRBD1 (6 bases). V was trimmed by 2 bases and J by 7 bases, leaving 17 bases between them. The germline V gene encodes CDR1 MNHEY and CDR2 SVGEGT. The CDR3 contains 16 residues. The CDR3 region has the DNA TGTGCCAGCAGTTACGGTGCCGGACAGCTGGGTGAAAAACTGTTTTTT. Its protein is CASSYGAGQLGEKLFF.